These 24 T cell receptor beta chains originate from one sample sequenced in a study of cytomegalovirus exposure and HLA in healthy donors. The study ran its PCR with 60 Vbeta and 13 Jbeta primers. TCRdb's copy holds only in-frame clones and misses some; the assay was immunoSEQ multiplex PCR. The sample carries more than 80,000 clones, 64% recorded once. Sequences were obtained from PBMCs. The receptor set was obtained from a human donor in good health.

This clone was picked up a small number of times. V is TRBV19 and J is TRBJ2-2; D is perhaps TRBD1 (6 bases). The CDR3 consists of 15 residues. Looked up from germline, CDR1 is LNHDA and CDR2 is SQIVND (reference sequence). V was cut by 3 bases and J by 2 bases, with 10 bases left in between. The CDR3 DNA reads TGTGCCAGTAGTATTACAGGGATAAACACCGGGGAGCTGTTTTTT. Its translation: CASSITGINTGELFF.

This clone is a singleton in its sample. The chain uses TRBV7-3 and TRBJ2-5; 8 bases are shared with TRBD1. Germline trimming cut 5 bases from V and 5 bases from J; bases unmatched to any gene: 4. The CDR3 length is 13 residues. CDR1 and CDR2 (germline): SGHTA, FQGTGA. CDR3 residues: CASSPGTGETQYF. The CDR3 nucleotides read TGTGCCAGCAGCCCTGGGACAGGCGAGACCCAGTACTTC.

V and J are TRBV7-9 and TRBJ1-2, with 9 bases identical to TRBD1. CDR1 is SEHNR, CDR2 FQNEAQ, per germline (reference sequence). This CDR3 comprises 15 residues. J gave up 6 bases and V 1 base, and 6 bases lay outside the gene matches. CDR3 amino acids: CASSLGTGVRDGYTF. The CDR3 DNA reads TGTGCCAGCAGCTTAGGGACAGGGGTAAGGGATGGCTACACCTTC.

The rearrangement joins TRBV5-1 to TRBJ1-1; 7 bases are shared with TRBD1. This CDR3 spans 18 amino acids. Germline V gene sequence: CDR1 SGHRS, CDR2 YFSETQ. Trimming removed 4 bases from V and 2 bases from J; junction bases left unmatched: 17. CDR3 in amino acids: CASSPAVTGTARNTEAFF. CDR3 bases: TGCGCCAGCAGCCCCGCGGTTACCGGGACAGCCAGAAACACTGAAGCTTTCTTT.

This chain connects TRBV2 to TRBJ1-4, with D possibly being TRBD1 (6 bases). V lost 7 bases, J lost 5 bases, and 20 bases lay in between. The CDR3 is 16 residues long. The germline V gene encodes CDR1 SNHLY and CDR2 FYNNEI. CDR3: CASKVDSRGSNEKLFF. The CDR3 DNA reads TGTGCCAGCAAGGTCGACAGCAGGGGATCGAATGAAAAACTGTTTTTT.

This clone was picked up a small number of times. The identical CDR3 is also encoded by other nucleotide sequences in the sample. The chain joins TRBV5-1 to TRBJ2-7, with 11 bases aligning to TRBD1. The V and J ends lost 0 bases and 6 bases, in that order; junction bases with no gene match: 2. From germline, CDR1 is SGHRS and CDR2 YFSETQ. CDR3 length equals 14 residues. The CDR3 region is CASSLGTGGGEQYF. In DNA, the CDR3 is TGCGCCAGCAGCTTGGGGACAGGGGGCGGCGAGCAGTACTTC.

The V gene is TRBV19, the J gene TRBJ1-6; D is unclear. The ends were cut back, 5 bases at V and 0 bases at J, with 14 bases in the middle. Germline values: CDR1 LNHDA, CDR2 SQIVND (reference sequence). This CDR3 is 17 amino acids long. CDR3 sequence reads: CASSPRTESSYNSPLHF. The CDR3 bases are TGTGCCAGTAGTCCCAGGACTGAGAGCTCCTATAATTCACCCCTCCACTTT.

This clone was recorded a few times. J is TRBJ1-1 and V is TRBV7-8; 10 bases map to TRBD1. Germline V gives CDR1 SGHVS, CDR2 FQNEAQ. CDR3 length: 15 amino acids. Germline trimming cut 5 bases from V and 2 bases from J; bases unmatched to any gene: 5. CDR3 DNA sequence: TGTGCCAGCAGCATAACGACAGGGGGCAACACTGAAGCTTTCTTT. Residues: CASSITTGGNTEAFF.

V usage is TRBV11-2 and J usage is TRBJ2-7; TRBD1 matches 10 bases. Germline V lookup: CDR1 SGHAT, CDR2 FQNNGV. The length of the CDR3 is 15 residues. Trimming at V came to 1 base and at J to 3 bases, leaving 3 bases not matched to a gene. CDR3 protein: CASSLARTGGYEQYF. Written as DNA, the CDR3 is TGTGCCAGCAGCTTAGCGAGGACAGGGGGCTACGAGCAGTACTTC.

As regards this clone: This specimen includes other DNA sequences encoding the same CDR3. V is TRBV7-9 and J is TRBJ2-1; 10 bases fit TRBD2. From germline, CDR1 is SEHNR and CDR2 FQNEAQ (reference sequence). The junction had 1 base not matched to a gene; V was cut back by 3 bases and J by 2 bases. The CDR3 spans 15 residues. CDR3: CASSFSGGAYNEQFF. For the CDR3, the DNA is TGTGCCAGCAGCTTCAGCGGGGGGGCCTACAATGAGCAGTTCTTC. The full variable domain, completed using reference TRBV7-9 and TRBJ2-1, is DTGVSQNPRHKITKRGQNVTFRCDPISEHNRLYWYRQTLGQGPEFLTYFQNEAQLEKSRLLSDRFSAERPKGSFSTLEIQRTEQGDSAMYLCASSFSGGAYNEQFFGPGTRLTVL.

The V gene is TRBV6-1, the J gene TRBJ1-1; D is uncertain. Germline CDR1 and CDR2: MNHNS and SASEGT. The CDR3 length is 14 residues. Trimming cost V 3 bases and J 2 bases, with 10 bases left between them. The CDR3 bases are TGTGCCAGCAGTGAGACACGGGGAAACACTGAAGCTTTCTTT. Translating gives CASSETRGNTEAFF.

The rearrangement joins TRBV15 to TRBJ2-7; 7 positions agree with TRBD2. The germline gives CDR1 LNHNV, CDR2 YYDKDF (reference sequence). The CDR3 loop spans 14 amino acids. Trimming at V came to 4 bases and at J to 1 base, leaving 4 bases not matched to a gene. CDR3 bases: TGTGCCACCAGCACGAATAGCGGGTCCTACGAGCAGTACTTC. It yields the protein CATSTNSGSYEQYF. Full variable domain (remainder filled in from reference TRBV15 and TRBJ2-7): DAMVIQNPRYQVTQFGKPVTLSCSQTLNHNVMYWYQQKSSQAPKLLFHYYDKDFNNEADTPDNFQSRRPNTSFCFLDIRSPGLGDTAMYLCATSTNSGSYEQYFGPGTRLTVT.

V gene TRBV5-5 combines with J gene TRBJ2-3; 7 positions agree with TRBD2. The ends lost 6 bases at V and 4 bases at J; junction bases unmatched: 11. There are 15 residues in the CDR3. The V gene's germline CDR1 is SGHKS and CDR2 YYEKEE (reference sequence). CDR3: CASNIGLGGPDTQYF. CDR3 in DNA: TGTGCCAGCAACATTGGACTAGGTGGGCCAGATACGCAGTATTTT.

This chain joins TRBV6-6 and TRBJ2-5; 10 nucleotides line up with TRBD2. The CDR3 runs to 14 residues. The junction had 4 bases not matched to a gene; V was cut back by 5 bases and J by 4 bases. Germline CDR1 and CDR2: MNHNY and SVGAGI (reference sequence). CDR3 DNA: TGTGCCAGCAGTCCGCGGACTAGCGGAGAGACCCAGTACTTC. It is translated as CASSPRTSGETQYF.

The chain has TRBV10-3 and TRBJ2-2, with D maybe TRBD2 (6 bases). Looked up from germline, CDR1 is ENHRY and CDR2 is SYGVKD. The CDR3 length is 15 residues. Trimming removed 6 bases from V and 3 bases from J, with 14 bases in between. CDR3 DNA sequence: TGTGCCATCAGCTTGGGTGGCGGGGACACCGGGGAGCTGTTTTTT. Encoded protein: CAISLGGGDTGELFF.

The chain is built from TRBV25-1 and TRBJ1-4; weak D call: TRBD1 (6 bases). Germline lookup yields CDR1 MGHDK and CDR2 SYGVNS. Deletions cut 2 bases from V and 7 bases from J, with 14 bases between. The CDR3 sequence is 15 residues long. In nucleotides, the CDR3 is TGTGCCAGCAGTGAAGGTGGGGGCTTGGGTGAAAAACTGTTTTTT. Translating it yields CASSEGGGLGEKLFF.

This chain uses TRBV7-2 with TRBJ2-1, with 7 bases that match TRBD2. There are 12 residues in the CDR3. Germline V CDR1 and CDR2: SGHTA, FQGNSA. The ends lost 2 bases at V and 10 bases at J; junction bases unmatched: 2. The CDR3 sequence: CASSLQLAEQFF. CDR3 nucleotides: TGTGCCAGCAGCTTACAACTAGCGGAGCAGTTCTTC.

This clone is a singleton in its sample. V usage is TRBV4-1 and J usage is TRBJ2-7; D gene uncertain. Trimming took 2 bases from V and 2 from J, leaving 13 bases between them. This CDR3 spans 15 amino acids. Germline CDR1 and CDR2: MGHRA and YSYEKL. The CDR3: CASSQRRASAYEQYF. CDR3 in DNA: TGCGCCAGCAGCCAACGTAGAGCTTCCGCCTACGAGCAGTACTTC.

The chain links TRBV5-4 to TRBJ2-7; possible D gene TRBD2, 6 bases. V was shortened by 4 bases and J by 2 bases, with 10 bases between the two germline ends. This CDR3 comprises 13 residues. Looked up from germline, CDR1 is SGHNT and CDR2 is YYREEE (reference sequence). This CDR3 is CASSLGGPYEQYF. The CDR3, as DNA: TGTGCCAGCAGCCTGGGAGGTCCCTACGAGCAGTACTTC.

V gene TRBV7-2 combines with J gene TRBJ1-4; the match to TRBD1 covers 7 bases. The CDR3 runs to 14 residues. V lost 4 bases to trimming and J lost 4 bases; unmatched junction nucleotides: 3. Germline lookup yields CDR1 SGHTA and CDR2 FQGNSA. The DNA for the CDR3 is TGTGCCAGCAGCTCGGACAGGTATAATGAAAAACTGTTTTTT. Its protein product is CASSSDRYNEKLFF.

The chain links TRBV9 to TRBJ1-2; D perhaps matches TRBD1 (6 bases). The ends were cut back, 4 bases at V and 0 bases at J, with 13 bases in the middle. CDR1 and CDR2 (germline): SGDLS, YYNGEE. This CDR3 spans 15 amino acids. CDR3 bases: TGTGCCAGCAGCTACACACAGGGTACTAACTATGGCTACACCTTC. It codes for CASSYTQGTNYGYTF. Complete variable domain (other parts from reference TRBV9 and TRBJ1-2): DSGVTQTPKHLITATGQRVTLRCSPRSGDLSVYWYQQSLDQGLQFLIQYYNGEERAKGNILERFSAQQFPDLHSELNLSSLELGDSALYFCASSYTQGTNYGYTFGSGTRLTVV.

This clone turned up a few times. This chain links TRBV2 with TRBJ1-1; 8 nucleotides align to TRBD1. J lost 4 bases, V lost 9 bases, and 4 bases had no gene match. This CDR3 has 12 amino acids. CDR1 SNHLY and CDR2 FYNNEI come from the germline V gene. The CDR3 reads CARSGTGTEAFF. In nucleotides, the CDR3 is TGTGCCAGATCCGGGACAGGCACTGAAGCTTTCTTT.

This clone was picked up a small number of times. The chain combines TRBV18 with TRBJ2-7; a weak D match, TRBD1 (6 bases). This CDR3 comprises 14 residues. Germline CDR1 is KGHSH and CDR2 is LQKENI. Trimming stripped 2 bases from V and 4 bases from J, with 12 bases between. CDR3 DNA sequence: TGTGCCAGCTCACCAGGGGGCGCGAGGTACGAGCAGTACTTC. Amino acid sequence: CASSPGGARYEQYF.

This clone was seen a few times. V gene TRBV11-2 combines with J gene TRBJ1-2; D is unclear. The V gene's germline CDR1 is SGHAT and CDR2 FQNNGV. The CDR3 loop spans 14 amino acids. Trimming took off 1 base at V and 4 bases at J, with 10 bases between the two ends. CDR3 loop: CASSLAGSGYGYTF. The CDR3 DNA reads TGTGCCAGCAGCTTAGCGGGAAGTGGCTATGGCTACACCTTC.